The T cell receptor (beta chain) under discussion was sequenced for a study of cytomegalovirus exposure and HLA in healthy donors. Trimming shortened V by 2 bases and J by 0 bases, and 4 bases separated the two germline ends. Germline CDR1 SGHNT, CDR2 YENEEA. The CDR3 is 14 amino acids. Primers included in the PCR were 60 Vbeta and 13 Jbeta primers. TCRdb's copy holds only in-frame clones and misses some; the assay was immunoSEQ multiplex PCR. The data show 250,000 to 300,000 clones, nearly 95% seen once. Sequenced input: PBMCs. This TCR was sampled from a girl aged 2 to 10 in good health and CMV-seronegative. The V call is TRBV11-3, the J call TRBJ2-2; D is unresolved. This CDR3 reads CASSLWPNTGELFF. In nucleotides, the CDR3 is TGTGCCAGCAGCTTATGGCCGAACACCGGGGAGCTGTTTTTT. Supplemented by reference TRBV11-3 and TRBJ2-2, the full variable domain reads EAGVVQSPRYKIIEKKQPVAFWCNPISGHNTLYWYLQNLGQGPELLIRYENEEAVDDSQLPKDRFSAERLKGVDSTLKIQPAELGDSAVYLCASSLWPNTGELFFGEGSRLTVL.